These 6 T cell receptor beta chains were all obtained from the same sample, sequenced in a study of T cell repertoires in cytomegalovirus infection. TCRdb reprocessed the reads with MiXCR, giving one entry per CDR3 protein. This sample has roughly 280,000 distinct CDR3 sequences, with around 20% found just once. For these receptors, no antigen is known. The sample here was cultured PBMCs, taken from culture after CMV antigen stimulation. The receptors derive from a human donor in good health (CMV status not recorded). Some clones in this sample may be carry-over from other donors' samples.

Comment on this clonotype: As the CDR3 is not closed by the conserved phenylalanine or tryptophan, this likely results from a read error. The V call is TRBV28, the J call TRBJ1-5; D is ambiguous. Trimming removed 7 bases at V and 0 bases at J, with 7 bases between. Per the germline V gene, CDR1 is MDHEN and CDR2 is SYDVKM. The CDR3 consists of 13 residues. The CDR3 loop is CASTRYSNQPQHL. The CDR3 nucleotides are TGTGCCAGCACGCGTTATAGCAATCAGCCCCAGCATTTG.

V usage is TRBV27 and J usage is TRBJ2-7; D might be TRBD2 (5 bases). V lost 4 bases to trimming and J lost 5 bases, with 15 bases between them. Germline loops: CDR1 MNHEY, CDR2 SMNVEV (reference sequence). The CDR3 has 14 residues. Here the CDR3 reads CASSSSSARDEQYF. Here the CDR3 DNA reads TGTGCCAGCAGTTCCTCCAGCGCGAGGGACGAGCAGTACTTC.

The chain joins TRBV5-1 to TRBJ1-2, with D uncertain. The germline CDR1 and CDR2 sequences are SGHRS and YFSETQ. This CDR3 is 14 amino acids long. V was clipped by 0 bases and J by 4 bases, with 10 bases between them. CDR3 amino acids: CASSLAQDGYGYTF. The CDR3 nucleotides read TGCGCCAGCAGCTTGGCCCAGGACGGCTATGGCTACACCTTC.

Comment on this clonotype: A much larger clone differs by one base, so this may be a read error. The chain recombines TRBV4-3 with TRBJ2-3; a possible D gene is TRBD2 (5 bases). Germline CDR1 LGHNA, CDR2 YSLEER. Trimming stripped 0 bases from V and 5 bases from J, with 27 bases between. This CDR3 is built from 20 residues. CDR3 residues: CASSQESLLAGDRKRDTQYF. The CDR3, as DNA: TGCGCCAGCAGCCAAGAATCTCTCCTTGCCGGGGATAGAAAGAGAGATACGCAGTATTTT.

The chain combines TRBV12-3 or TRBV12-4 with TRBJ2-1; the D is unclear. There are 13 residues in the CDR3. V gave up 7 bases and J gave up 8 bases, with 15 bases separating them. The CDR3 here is CASKSNPKDEQFF. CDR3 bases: TGTGCCAGCAAATCTAACCCTAAGGATGAGCAGTTCTTC.

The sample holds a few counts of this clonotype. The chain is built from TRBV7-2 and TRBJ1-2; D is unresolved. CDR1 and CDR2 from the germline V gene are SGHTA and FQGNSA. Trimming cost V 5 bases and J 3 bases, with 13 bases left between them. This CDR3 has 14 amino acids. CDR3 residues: CASSSRAGDYGYTF. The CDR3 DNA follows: TGTGCCAGCAGCAGTAGGGCCGGAGACTATGGCTACACCTTC.